These T cell receptor beta chains were read from a single sample in a study of identical twins. TCRdb used MiXCR to reprocess the 5' RACE reads, holding one entry per CDR3 protein. The sample gives fewer than 650,000 distinct CDR3 sequences, roughly 6.6% of which show up once; around 1.6% is in the top ten. The data were also submitted as part of a second study, on yellow fever vaccine responses in identical twins.

Sequencing used PBMCs. The receptors were sampled from a woman aged 18-30 years in good health. Both conserved end residues are part of each CDR3.

J,V,CDR3
TRBJ1-2,TRBV12-3/TRBV12-4,CASSLTGVERGYTF
TRBJ1-1,TRBV20-1,CSAWTGYTEAFF
TRBJ2-7,TRBV5-5,CASSFPNLGEQYF
TRBJ1-2,TRBV28,CASSSGAYGYTF
TRBJ1-2,TRBV20-1,CSAPGRGVGYGYTF
TRBJ1-2,TRBV24-1,CATSDPGQQDYGYTF
TRBJ2-1,TRBV10-3,CAISVAGQPYNEQFF
TRBJ1-1,TRBV20-1,CSASRVMNTEAFF
TRBJ2-4,TRBV20-1,CSASGQELAKNIQYF
TRBJ2-1,TRBV6-5,CASSLSGLARSYNEQFF
TRBJ2-3,TRBV7-9,CASSFGTATDTQYF